These 12 T cell receptor beta chains originate from one sample sequenced in a study of spatial heterogeneity in lung cancer. Time point defined: sample taken at primary tumor resection. Sequencing was performed on whole RNA extracted from tumor and nontumor lung tissue, or from frozen PBMC, and the material was left unsorted. MiXCR, run by TCRdb on the 5' RACE reads, gives a single entry per CDR3 protein. The data show 6,000 or so distinct CDR3 sequences, about 12% seen once. The sequencing here drew on normal lung tissue next to the tumor, taken at surgery. The receptors originated from a male donor with early-stage non-small cell lung cancer.

Relative to its sample, this clonotype is medium-sized. The J gene is TRBJ2-7, the V gene TRBV5-5; 8 bases fit TRBD1. The V and J ends lost 7 bases and 1 base, in that order; junction bases with no gene match: 7. This CDR3 comprises 14 residues. Germline V lookup: CDR1 SGHKS, CDR2 YYEKEE (reference sequence). The CDR3 reads CASGRDRSSYEQYF. In DNA form, the CDR3 reads TGTGCCAGCGGCAGGGACAGGTCTTCCTACGAGCAGTACTTC.

This clonotype is classed as medium-sized. This chain joins TRBV12-3 or TRBV12-4 and TRBJ1-3; D is perhaps TRBD1 (5 bases). Trimming took 2 bases from V and 4 from J, leaving 12 bases between them. This CDR3 has 15 residues. The CDR3 loop is CASSLSGGRGNTIYF. The CDR3, as DNA: TGTGCCAGCAGTTTATCGGGGGGTAGGGGAAACACCATATATTTT.

This clonotype was seen many times. This chain joins TRBV20-1 and TRBJ2-1, with a possible D match to TRBD2 (7 bases). V lost 3 bases, J lost 6 bases, and 21 bases lay in between. Germline lookup yields CDR1 DFQATT and CDR2 SNEGSKA (reference sequence). The CDR3 spans 16 residues. CDR3 DNA sequence: TGCAGTGCTAGTTCACTGGGAGGGGAGGGGGTCAATGAGCAGTTCTTC. Encoded protein: CSASSLGGEGVNEQFF.

By share, this clonotype ranks as medium-sized (0.01 to 0.1%). V is TRBV5-1 and J is TRBJ1-4; the D gene is possibly TRBD1 (6 bases). This CDR3 is built from 15 residues. Germline V gene sequence: CDR1 SGHRS, CDR2 YFSETQ. Trimming pared 5 bases from V and 4 bases from J, leaving 15 bases between. CDR3 sequence reads: CASRIGGTSNEKLFF. In nucleotides, the CDR3 is TGCGCCAGCAGGATTGGTGGGACAAGTAATGAAAAACTGTTTTTT.

This clonotype was seen only once. This chain uses TRBV7-2 with TRBJ2-3; D perhaps matches TRBD2 (5 bases). CDR1 and CDR2 (germline): SGHTA, FQGNSA. Trimming cost V 4 bases and J 2 bases, with 19 bases left between them. The CDR3 is made up of 17 amino acids. CDR3 sequence reads: CASSSFAVATYTDTQYF. In DNA, the CDR3 is TGTGCCAGCAGCTCGTTCGCTGTAGCGACCTACACAGATACGCAGTATTTT.

The rearrangement uses TRBV20-1 and TRBJ1-1, with 9 bases that match TRBD1. Trimming at V came to 6 bases and at J to 10 bases, leaving 15 bases not matched to a gene. The CDR3 totals 14 residues. Germline V CDR1 and CDR2: DFQATT, SNEGSKA (reference sequence). The CDR3 reads CSAIGQGLGFGAFF. CDR3 in DNA: TGCAGTGCGATCGGACAGGGGCTTGGGTTTGGAGCTTTCTTT.

This clonotype occurred many times. This sequence joins TRBV6-1 and TRBJ2-7; no clear D. This CDR3 has 14 residues. V dropped 4 bases and J dropped 0 bases, with 10 bases sitting between them. The V gene's germline CDR1 is MNHNS and CDR2 SASEGT. CDR3 amino acids: CASSVHGISYEQYF. The CDR3 DNA reads as TGTGCCAGCAGTGTCCACGGCATCTCCTACGAGCAGTACTTC.

This clonotype has just a few counts. The rearrangement joins TRBV25-1 to TRBJ2-1, with no clear D. The CDR3 runs 12 residues. With 8 bases removed from V and 4 bases from J, the gap between germline ends came to 9 bases. In germline, CDR1 is MGHDK, CDR2 SYGVNS. The CDR3 is CASALVYNEQFF. Here the CDR3 DNA reads TGTGCCAGCGCCCTGGTATACAATGAGCAGTTCTTC. The full variable domain, rest sourced from reference TRBV25-1 and TRBJ2-1, is EADIYQTPRYLVIGTGKKITLECSQTMGHDKMYWYQQDPGMELHLIHYSYGVNSTEKGDLSSESTVSRIRTEHFPLTLESARPSHTSQYLCASALVYNEQFFGPGTRLTVL.

This clonotype was seen at least ten times. The chain is built from TRBV3-1 and TRBJ2-1; the match to TRBD2 covers 8 bases. The CDR3 covers 13 residues. Germline lookup yields CDR1 LGHDT and CDR2 YNNKEL (reference sequence). DNA of the CDR3: TGTGCTACCAGCGGGAGCTCCTACAATGAGCAGTTCTTC. It translates to CATSGSSYNEQFF.

This clonotype ranks as medium-sized. The rearrangement links TRBV27 to TRBJ2-6; tentative D call: TRBD2 (6 bases). The CDR3 extends over 15 amino acids. Trimming stripped 6 bases from V and 2 bases from J, with 11 bases between. Germline lookup yields CDR1 MNHEY and CDR2 SMNVEV (reference sequence). CDR3 in amino acids: CASSLGGTGANVLTF. DNA for the CDR3: TGTGCCAGCAGCTTAGGAGGGACTGGGGCCAACGTCCTGACTTTC.

This clonotype has at least ten counts. The chain has TRBV19 and TRBJ1-2, with no clear D. Trimming shortened V by 2 bases and J by 0 bases, and 22 bases separated the two germline ends. CDR1 is LNHDA and CDR2 is SQIVND in the germline V gene (reference sequence). The CDR3 loop spans 19 amino acids. CDR3 sequence (DNA): TGTGCCAGTAGTATATCGTCTGAGAACCCCGAATTGGCTAACTATGGCTACACCTTC. It translates to CASSISSENPELANYGYTF.

This clonotype is categorized as medium-sized (0.01 to 0.1%). The rearrangement links TRBV6-6 to TRBJ2-1, with 8 positions matching TRBD2. This CDR3 spans 15 amino acids. Germline-derived CDR1 and CDR2 are MNHNY and SVGAGI (reference sequence). V lost 6 bases to trimming and J lost 4 bases; unmatched junction nucleotides: 8. As DNA, the CDR3 is TGTGCCAGCAGATACCTAGCGGGTAATTACAATGAGCAGTTCTTC. This encodes CASRYLAGNYNEQFF.